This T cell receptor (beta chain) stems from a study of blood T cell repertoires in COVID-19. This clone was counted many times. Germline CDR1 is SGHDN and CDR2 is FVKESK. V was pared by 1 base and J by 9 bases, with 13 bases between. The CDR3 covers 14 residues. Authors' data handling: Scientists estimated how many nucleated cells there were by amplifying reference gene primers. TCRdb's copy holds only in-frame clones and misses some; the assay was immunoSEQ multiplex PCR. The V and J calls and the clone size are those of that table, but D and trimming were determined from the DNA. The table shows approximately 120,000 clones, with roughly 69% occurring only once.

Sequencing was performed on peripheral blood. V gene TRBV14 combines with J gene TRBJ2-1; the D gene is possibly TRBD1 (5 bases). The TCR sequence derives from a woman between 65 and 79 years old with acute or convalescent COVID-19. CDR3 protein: CASSQVQGYVEQFF. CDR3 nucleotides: TGTGCCAGCAGCCAAGTCCAGGGTTATGTTGAGCAGTTCTTC.